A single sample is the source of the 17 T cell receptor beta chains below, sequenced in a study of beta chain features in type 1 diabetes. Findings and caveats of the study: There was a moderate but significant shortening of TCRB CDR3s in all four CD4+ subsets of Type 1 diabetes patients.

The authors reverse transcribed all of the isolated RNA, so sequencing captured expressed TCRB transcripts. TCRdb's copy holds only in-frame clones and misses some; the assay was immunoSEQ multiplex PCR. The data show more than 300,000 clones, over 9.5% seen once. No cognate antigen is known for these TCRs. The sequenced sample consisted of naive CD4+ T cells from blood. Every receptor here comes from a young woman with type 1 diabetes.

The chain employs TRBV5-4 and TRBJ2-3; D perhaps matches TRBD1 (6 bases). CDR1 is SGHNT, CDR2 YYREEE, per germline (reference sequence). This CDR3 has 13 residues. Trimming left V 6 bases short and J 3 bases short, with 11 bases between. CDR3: CASTSQGTDTQYF. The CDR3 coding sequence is TGTGCCAGCACGTCGCAGGGGACAGATACGCAGTATTTT.

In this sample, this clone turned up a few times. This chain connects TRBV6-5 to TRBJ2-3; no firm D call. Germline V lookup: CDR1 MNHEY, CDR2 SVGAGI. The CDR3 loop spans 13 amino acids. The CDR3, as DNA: TGTGCTACACGTGGTCTCAGCACAGATACGCAGTATTTT. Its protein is CATRGLSTDTQYF.

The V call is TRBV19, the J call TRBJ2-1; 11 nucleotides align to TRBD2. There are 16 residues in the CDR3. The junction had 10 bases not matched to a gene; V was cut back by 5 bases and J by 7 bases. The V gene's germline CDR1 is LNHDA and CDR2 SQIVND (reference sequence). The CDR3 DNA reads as TGTGCCAGTAGTGTCACTAGCGGGGGTGCACCGAATGAGCAGTTCTTC. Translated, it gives CASSVTSGGAPNEQFF.

The CDR3 nucleotides are TGTGCCTGGGGTCCCGTAAAGCTGGGGCCCGAGCAGTACTTC. As protein: CAWGPVKLGPEQYF. This chain connects TRBV30 to TRBJ2-7; TRBD1 is a possible D gene (5 bases). This CDR3 has 14 residues. The germline V gene encodes CDR1 GTSNPN and CDR2 SVGIG (reference sequence). V lost 5 bases and J 6 bases, leaving 20 bases between the germline ends.

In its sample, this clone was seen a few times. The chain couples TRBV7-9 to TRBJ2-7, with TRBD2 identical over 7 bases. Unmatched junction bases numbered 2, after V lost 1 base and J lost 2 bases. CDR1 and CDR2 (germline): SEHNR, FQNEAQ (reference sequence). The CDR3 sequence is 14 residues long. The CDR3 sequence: CASSLGLAAYEQYF. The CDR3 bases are TGTGCCAGCAGCTTAGGACTAGCAGCCTACGAGCAGTACTTC.

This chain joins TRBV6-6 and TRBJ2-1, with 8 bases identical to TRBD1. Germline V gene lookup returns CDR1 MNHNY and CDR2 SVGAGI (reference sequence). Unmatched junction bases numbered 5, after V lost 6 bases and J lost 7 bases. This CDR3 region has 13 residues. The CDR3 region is CASRRTGRNEQFF. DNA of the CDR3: TGTGCCAGCAGGAGGACAGGGAGGAATGAGCAGTTCTTC.

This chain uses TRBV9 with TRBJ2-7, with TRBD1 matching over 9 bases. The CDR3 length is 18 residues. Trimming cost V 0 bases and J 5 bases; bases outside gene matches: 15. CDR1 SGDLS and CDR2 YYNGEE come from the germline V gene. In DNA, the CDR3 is TGTGCCAGCAGCGTAGCCATGGAACCCGGGACAGGGTCGGACGAGCAGTACTTC. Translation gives CASSVAMEPGTGSDEQYF.

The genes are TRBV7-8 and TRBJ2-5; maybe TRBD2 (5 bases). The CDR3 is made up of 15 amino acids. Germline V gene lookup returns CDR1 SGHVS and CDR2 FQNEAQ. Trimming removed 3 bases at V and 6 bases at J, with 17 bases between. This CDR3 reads CASSFGLTLGKTQYF. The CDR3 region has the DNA TGTGCCAGCAGCTTTGGACTCACCCTCGGGAAGACCCAGTACTTC.

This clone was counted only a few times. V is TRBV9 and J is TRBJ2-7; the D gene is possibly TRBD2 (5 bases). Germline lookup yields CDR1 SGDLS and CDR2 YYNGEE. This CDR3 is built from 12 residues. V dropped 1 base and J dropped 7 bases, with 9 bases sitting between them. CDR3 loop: CASSVSGREQYF. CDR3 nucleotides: TGTGCCAGCAGCGTATCGGGAAGGGAGCAGTACTTC.

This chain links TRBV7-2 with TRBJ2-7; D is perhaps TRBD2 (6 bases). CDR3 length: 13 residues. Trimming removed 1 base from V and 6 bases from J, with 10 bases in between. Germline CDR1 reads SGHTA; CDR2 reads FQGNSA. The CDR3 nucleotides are TGTGCCAGCAGCTTAGTGGGGGAGGTCGAGCAGTACTTC. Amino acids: CASSLVGEVEQYF.

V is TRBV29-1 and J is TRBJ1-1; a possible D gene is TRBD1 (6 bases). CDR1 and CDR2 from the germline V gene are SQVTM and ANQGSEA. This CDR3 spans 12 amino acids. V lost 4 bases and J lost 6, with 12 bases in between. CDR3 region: CSVGQVWPEAFF. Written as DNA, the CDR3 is TGCAGCGTTGGACAGGTGTGGCCTGAAGCTTTCTTT.

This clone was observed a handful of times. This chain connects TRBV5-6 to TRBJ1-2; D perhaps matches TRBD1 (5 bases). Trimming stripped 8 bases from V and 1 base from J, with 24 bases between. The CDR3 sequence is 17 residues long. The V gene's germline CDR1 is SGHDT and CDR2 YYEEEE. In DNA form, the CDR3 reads TGTGCCAGTGATGATCGGCTTTCAGGGTTCAATAACTATGGCTACACCTTC. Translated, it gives CASDDRLSGFNNYGYTF.

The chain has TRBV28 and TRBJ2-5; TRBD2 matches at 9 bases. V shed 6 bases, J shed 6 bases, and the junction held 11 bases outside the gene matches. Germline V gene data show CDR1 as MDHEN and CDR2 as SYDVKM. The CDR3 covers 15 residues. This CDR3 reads CASRQGLAPLQTQYF. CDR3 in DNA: TGTGCCAGCAGGCAGGGACTAGCTCCCCTCCAGACCCAGTACTTC.

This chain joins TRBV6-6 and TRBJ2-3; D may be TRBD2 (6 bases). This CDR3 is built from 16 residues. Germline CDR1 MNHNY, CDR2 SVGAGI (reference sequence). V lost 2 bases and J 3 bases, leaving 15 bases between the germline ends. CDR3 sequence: CASSYPVGSGTDTQYF. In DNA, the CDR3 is TGTGCCAGCAGTTACCCCGTGGGGAGCGGGACAGATACGCAGTATTTT.

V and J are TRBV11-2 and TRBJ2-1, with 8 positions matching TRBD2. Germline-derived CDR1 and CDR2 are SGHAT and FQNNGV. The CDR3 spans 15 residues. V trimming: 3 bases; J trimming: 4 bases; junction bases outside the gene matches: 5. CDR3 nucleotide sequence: TGTGCCAGCAGCTTTAGGGCTAGCGGGTACAATGAGCAGTTCTTC. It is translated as CASSFRASGYNEQFF.

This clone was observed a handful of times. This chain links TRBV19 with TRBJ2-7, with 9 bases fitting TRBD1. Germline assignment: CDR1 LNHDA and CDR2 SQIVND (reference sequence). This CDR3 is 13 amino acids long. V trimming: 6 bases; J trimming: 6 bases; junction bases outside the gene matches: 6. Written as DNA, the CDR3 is TGTGCCAGTAGCAGCCAGACAGGGGGCGAGCAGTACTTC. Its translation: CASSSQTGGEQYF.

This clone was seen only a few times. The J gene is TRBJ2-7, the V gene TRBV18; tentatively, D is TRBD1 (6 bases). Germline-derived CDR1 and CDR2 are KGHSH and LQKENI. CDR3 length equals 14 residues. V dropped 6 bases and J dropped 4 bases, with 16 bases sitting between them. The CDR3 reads CASSQWTEPYEQYF. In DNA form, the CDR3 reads TGTGCCAGCTCGCAGTGGACAGAGCCTTACGAGCAGTACTTC. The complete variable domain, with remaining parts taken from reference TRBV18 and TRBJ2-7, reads NAGVMQNPRHLVRRRGQEARLRCSPMKGHSHVYWYRQLPEEGLKFMVYLQKENIIDESGMPKERFSAEFPKEGPSILRIQQVVRGDSAAYFCASSQWTEPYEQYFGPGTRLTVT.